The sample holds many counts of the clone carrying this T cell receptor (beta chain). The antigen is undetermined. The CDR3 has 15 amino acids. Trimming left V 2 bases short and J 1 base short, with 10 bases between. Germline CDR1 and CDR2: KGHDR and SFDVKD. The data belong to a study of regulatory T cells in long-lasting Graves disease. Whole-study context: Graves' patients, newly diagnosed, had taken antithyroid drugs under 3 months.

The authors built TCR beta libraries using iRepertoire HTBI primers and Arm-PCR of CDR3 regions. Source study methods: Sample data revealed roughly 62 TRBV and some 13 TRBJ segments. TCRdb recomputed calls from the multiplex PCR reads with MiXCR, one row per CDR3 protein. TCRdb's processing, not the study's, gives the V and J calls here. Among fewer than 550,000 distinct CDR3 sequences, 15% to 20% were seen once, and the ten largest hold 20% to 25%. Regarding time point: newly diagnosed GD, antithyroid drugs for less than 3 months. Extracted PBMC RNA gave rise to the TCR library. General study results and limits: The study found TRBV28, TRBJ1-2 and TRBJ2-5 favored in persistent disease.

These data were likewise used in another study, on T cells in Graves' hyperthyroidism and ophthalmopathy. That work adds: A model of 13 V-J features distinguished ophthalmopathy from stable hyperthyroidism.

This rearrangement joins TRBV24-1 to TRBJ2-5; D is possibly TRBD1 (6 bases). The source was peripheral blood mononuclear cells (PBMCs), collected at new diagnosis, from a patient treated with antithyroid drugs. The clonotype originates from a woman aged 35-65 years with Graves disease. This CDR3 is CATSDSRQAQETQYF. The CDR3 bases are TGTGCCACCAGTGATTCCAGACAGGCCCAAGAGACCCAGTACTTC.